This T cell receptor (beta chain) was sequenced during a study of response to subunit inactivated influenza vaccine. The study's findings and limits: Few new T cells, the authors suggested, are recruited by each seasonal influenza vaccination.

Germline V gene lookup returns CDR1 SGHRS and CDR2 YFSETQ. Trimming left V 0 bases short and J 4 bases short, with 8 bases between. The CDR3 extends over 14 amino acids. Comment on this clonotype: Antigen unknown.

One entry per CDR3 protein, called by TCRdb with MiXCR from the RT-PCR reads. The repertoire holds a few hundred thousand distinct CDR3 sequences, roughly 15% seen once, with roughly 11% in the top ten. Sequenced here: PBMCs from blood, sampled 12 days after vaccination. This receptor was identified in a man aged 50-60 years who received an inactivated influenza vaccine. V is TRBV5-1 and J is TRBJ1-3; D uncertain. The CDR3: CASSLEGLGNTIYF. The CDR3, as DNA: TGCGCCAGCAGCTTGGAAGGGCTAGGAAACACCATATATTTT.